Sequencing of this TCR beta chain was carried out in a study of blood T cell repertoires in COVID-19. Study background: Acute and convalescent COVID-19 samples came from the United States, Italy and Spain.

Unmatched junction bases numbered 9, after V lost 2 bases and J lost 2 bases. The CDR3 length is 17 residues. CDR1 is MNHEY and CDR2 is SVGEGT in the germline V gene. Original processing notes: Scientists estimated how many nucleated cells there were by amplifying reference gene primers. The table came from immunoSEQ multiplex PCR; TCRdb's copy has only in-frame clones and leaves some out. D and trimming were read from the DNA, whereas the V and J calls and clone size are those reported in that table. The sample contains roughly 64,000 clones, roughly 82% of which appear only once. The source is a human donor in a cohort sampled during active COVID-19. This sequence joins TRBV6-2 or TRBV6-3 and TRBJ2-7, with TRBD2 matching over 10 bases. The material sequenced was peripheral blood. CDR3 protein: CASSYRTTSGAAYEQYF. DNA of the CDR3: TGTGCCAGCAGTTACCGCACCACTAGCGGGGCCGCCTACGAGCAGTACTTC.